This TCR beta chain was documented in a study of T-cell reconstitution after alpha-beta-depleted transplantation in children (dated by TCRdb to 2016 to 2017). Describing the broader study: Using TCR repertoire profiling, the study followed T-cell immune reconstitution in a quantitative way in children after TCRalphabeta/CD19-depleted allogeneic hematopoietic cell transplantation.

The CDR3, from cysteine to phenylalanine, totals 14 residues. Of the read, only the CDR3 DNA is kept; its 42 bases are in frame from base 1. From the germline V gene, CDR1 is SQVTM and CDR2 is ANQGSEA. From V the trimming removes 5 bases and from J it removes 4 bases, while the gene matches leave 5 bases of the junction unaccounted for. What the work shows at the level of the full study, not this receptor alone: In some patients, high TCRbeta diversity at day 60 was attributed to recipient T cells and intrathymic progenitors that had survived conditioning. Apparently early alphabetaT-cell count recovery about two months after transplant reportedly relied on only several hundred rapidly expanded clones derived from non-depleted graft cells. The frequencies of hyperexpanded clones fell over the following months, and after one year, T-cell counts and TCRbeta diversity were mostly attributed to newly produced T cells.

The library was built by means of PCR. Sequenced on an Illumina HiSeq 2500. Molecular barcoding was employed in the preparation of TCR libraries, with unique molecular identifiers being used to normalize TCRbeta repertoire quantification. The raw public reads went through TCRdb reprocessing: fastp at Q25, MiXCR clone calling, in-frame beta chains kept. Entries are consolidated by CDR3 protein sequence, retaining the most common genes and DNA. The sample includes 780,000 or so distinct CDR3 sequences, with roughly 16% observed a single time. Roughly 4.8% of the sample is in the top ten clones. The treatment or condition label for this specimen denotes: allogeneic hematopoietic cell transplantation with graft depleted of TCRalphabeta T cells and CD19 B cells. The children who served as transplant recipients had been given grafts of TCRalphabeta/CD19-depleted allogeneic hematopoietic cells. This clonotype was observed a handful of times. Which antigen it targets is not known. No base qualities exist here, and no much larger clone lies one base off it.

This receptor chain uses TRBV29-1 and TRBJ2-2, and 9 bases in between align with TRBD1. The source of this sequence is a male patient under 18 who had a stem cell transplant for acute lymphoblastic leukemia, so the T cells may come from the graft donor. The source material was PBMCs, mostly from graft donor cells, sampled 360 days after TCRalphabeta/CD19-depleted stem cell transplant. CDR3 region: CSVNDRGGTGELFF. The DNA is TGCAGCGTTAACGACAGGGGGGGCACCGGGGAGCTGTTTTTT.